Listed below are T cell receptor beta chains from one sample, sequenced in a study of technical replicates of blood from a few donors. The table came from immunoSEQ multiplex PCR; TCRdb's copy has only in-frame clones and leaves some out. The sample includes tens of thousands of clones, 90% to 95% of them seen just once. Sequencing used T cells isolated from PBMCs. These receptor sequences come from a human donor in good health. Both conserved end residues are part of each CDR3. Fields, in order: clone size, D gene, J gene, V gene, CDR3 DNA, CDR3 protein. D genes are given only for firm matches. Not all rows give a size; the values are once, few, many and, for expanded clones, a class.

.	.	TRBJ2-3	TRBV28	TGTGCCAGCAGTTTATCCAGTTCCACAGATACGCAGTATTTT	CASSLSSSTDTQYF
few	.	TRBJ1-1	TRBV29-1	TGCAGCGTTGTAACACAGCTGAACACTGAAGCTTTCTTT	CSVVTQLNTEAFF
.	TRBD2	TRBJ2-7	TRBV28	TGTGCCAGCAGTACCGCGGGGGGCAGCTCCTACGAGCAGTACTTC	CASSTAGGSSYEQYF
.	TRBD1	TRBJ1-2	TRBV27	TGTGCCAGCAGTCTACAGGGGAACCTTGGCTATGGCTACACCTTC	CASSLQGNLGYGYTF
.	TRBD1	TRBJ1-2	TRBV9	TGTGCCAGCAGCCCTGGGGCAGGGGGTTCCTATGGCTACACCTTC	CASSPGAGGSYGYTF
.	TRBD1	TRBJ1-2	TRBV6-5	TGTGCCAGCAGTTACCTGACAGGGGCGAACTATGGCTACACCTTC	CASSYLTGANYGYTF
.	.	TRBJ2-3	TRBV18	TGTGCCAGCTCACCAGGGCCAGATACGCAGTATTTT	CASSPGPDTQYF
once	TRBD2	TRBJ2-1	TRBV11-2	TGTGCCAGCAGCCCCCCCCCTAGCGGGTATGCCTACAATGAGCAGTTCTTC	CASSPPPSGYAYNEQFF
.	TRBD2	TRBJ2-5	TRBV5-1	TGCGCCAGCACCCGACTAGCACCACCAGAGACCCAGTACTTC	CASTRLAPPETQYF
.	.	TRBJ1-2	TRBV29-1	TGCAGCGTCACAGGGATCCCCTATGGCTACACCTTC	CSVTGIPYGYTF
.	.	TRBJ1-1	TRBV7-8	TGTGCCAGCAGCCCGACATCGGTCCTGAACACTGAAGCTTTCTTT	CASSPTSVLNTEAFF
.	.	TRBJ1-5	TRBV2	TGTGCCAGCAGGTCGGGACAAACTCCCTCTAGCAATCAGCCCCAGCATTTT	CASRSGQTPSSNQPQHF
.	TRBD2	TRBJ2-2	TRBV7-6	TGTGCCAGCAGCCCAGCGGGGGCGCGGGAGATGGCCGGGGAGCTGTTTTTT	CASSPAGAREMAGELFF
.	.	TRBJ2-7	TRBV7-2	TGTGCCAGCAGCTTAGAGTGGGGCCAGGGGCTGTACTTC	CASSLEWGQGLYF
.	TRBD1	TRBJ2-7	TRBV5-6	TGTGCCAGCAGCTCCCCGGGGACAGGGGTTCGCGAGCAGTACTTC	CASSSPGTGVREQYF
.	.	TRBJ1-1	TRBV19	TGTGCCAGTAGTATTGGCAGGGGAGACTTGGCTGAAGCTTTCTTT	CASSIGRGDLAEAFF
.	TRBD1	TRBJ2-7	TRBV10-3	TGTGCCAGGGGACAGGATCTATACGAGCAGTACTTC	CARGQDLYEQYF
.	TRBD2	TRBJ2-1	TRBV10-3	TGTGCCATCAGTGACCGGGCCCGGGTAGCGGGGGACTTCTACAATGAGCAGTTCTTC	CAISDRARVAGDFYNEQFF
.	.	TRBJ2-3	TRBV7-2	TGTGCCAGCAGCCAGTCGGCGGGAACAGATACGCAGTATTTT	CASSQSAGTDTQYF
.	TRBD1	TRBJ2-2	TRBV5-1	TGCGCCAGCAGCTTGGTAGGGGGCAGGGACACCGGGGAGCTGTTTTTT	CASSLVGGRDTGELFF
.	TRBD2	TRBJ2-1	TRBV2	TGTGCCAGCAGTGTTCCGGGACTAGCCCTTATAAATGAGCAGTTCTTC	CASSVPGLALINEQFF
.	TRBD2	TRBJ2-5	TRBV7-9	TGTGCCAGCAGCTTGGGTAGCGGGAGGGCCGGAGAGACCCAGTACTTC	CASSLGSGRAGETQYF
.	.	TRBJ2-1	TRBV7-9	TGTGCCAGCAGCTTAGCTAGGTTGCAGGGCTCCTACAATGAGCAGTTCTTC	CASSLARLQGSYNEQFF
.	.	TRBJ2-1	TRBV25-1	TGTGCCAGCACCCAGGGGAAGGGCAATGAGCAGTTCTTC	CASTQGKGNEQFF
.	.	TRBJ1-6	TRBV5-1	TGCGCCAGCAGGCCTCTAACAGGGTTGGGTTCACCCCTCCACTTT	CASRPLTGLGSPLHF
.	.	TRBJ2-7	TRBV7-9	TGTGCCAGCAGCCCCGAAGGGGACGAGCAGTACTTC	CASSPEGDEQYF
.	.	TRBJ2-2	TRBV19	TGTGCCAGTAGTGTAGCGGCGAACACCGGGGAGCTGTTTTTT	CASSVAANTGELFF
.	TRBD1	TRBJ2-7	TRBV5-5	TGTGCCAGCAGCGGAACGGCCGGGACAGGGACCTACGAGCAGTACTTC	CASSGTAGTGTYEQYF
.	TRBD1	TRBJ1-2	TRBV28	TGTGCCAGCAGTTTTATCTCAGGGGGGAACTATGGCTACACCTTC	CASSFISGGNYGYTF
.	.	TRBJ1-5	TRBV10-1	TGCGCCAGCAGTGAGCGGCCTGGGGGACTACATAGCAATCAGCCCCAGCATTTT	CASSERPGGLHSNQPQHF
.	.	TRBJ1-1	TRBV29-1	TGCAGCGTTGCGGACACTGAAGCTTTCTTT	CSVADTEAFF
.	.	TRBJ2-6	TRBV2	TGTGCCAGCACTCTCACCCGACAGAACCTCTCTGGGGCCAACGTCCTGACTTTC	CASTLTRQNLSGANVLTF
.	TRBD1	TRBJ1-4	TRBV5-1	TGCGCCAGCAGAGAGGGGGCGATCACTAATGAAAAACTGTTTTTT	CASREGAITNEKLFF
.	TRBD2	TRBJ2-3	TRBV13	TGTGCCAGCAGCCGGACTAGCGGGGGGACAGATACGCAGTATTTT	CASSRTSGGTDTQYF
.	.	TRBJ2-5	TRBV5-6	TGTGCCAGCAAAAACAGGGACCAAGAGACCCAGTACTTC	CASKNRDQETQYF
.	TRBD1	TRBJ2-1	TRBV29-1	TGCAGCGTAGACCCAGGGGGCCCCCCGGTCTATGAGCAGTTCTTC	CSVDPGGPPVYEQFF
few	.	TRBJ2-7	TRBV19	TGTGCCAGTAGTAGGGATCGGGGCGAGCAGTACTTC	CASSRDRGEQYF
.	TRBD2	TRBJ2-1	TRBV25-1	TGTGCCAGCAGTGAACTCCGGGAGGGCGACAATGAGCAGTTCTTC	CASSELREGDNEQFF
.	.	TRBJ1-5	TRBV6-1	TGTGCCAGCAGTGAATGGGGGGGTGGCAATCAGCCCCAGCATTTT	CASSEWGGGNQPQHF
.	.	TRBJ1-2	TRBV4-1	TGCGCCAGCAGCCCCTCACAGGGACACCTCGATGGCTACACCTTC	CASSPSQGHLDGYTF
.	TRBD2	TRBJ2-5	TRBV4-1	TGCGCCAGCAGCCAAGTAATGGGACTAGCGGAAGAGACCCAGTACTTC	CASSQVMGLAEETQYF
.	.	TRBJ2-1	TRBV7-2	TGTGCCAGCAATCGGGACTTCTCCTACAATGAGCAGTTCTTC	CASNRDFSYNEQFF
.	.	TRBJ1-6	TRBV5-5	TGTGCCAGCAGAGACGACAGAGGAGATTCACCCCTCCACTTT	CASRDDRGDSPLHF
.	TRBD1	TRBJ2-7	TRBV10-1	TGCGCCAGCAGTGCCTCGGACAGGCTCTACGAGCAGTACTTC	CASSASDRLYEQYF
.	TRBD1	TRBJ2-3	TRBV6-1	TGTGCCAGCAGGGCCAGGGGGCAGGATTATACGCAGTATTTT	CASRARGQDYTQYF
.	TRBD2	TRBJ2-7	TRBV27	TGTGCCAGCACCAACCGCCCGGGGGGAAACTACGAGCAGTACTTC	CASTNRPGGNYEQYF